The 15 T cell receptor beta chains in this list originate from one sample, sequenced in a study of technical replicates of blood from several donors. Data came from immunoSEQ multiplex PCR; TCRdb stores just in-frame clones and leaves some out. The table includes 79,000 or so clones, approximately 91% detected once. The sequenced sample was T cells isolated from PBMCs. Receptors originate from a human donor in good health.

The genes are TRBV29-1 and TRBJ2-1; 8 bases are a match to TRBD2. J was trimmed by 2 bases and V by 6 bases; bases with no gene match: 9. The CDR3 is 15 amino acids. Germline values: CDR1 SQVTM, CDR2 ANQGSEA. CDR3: CSVELAVGPYNEQFF. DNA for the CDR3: TGCAGCGTGGAACTAGCGGTGGGCCCCTACAATGAGCAGTTCTTC.

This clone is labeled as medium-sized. The DNA for the CDR3 is TGTGCCAGCAGCTTAGGTGTAGGCCAGGGAGGGAACGAGCAGTACTTC. Translating it yields CASSLGVGQGGNEQYF. The rearrangement joins TRBV7-9 to TRBJ2-7; 7 bases are shared with TRBD2. The CDR3 runs 16 residues. CDR1 is SEHNR and CDR2 is FQNEAQ in the germline V gene (reference sequence). J lost 5 bases, V lost 1 base, and 11 bases had no gene match.

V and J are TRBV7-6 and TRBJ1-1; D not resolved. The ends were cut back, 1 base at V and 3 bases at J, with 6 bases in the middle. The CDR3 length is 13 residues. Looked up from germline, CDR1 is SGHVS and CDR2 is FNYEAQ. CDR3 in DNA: TGTGCCAGCAGCTTAGTACGGTACACTGAAGCTTTCTTT. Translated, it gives CASSLVRYTEAFF.

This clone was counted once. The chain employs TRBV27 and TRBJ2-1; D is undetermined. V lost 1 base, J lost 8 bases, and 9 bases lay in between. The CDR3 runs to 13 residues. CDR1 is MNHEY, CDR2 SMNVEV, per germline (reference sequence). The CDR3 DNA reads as TGTGCCAGCAGTTTATATTCCAGCGATGAGCAGTTCTTC. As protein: CASSLYSSDEQFF.

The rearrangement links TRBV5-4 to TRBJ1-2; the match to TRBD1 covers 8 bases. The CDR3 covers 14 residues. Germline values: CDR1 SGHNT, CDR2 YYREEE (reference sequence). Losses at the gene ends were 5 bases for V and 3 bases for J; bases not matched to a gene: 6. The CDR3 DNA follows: TGTGCCAGCAGTCATAGACAGGGGTACTATGGCTACACCTTC. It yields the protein CASSHRQGYYGYTF.

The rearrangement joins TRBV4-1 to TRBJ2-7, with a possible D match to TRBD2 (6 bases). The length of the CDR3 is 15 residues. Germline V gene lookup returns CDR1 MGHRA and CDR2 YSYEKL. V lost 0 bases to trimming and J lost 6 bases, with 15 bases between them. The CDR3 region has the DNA TGCGCCAGCAGCCAAGATGTAGCGGCACTTTTCGAGCAGTACTTC. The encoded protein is CASSQDVAALFEQYF.

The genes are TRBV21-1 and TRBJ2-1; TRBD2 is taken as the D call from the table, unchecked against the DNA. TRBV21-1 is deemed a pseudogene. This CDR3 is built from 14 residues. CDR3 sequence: CASSKAGANNEQFF. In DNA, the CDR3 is TGTGCCAGCAGCAAAGCGGGAGCTAACAATGAGCAGTTCTTC.

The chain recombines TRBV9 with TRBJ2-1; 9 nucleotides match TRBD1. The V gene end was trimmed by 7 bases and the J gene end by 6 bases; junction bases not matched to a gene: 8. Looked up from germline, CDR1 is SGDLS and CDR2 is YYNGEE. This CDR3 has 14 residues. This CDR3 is CASARTGDVNEQFF. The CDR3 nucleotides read TGTGCCAGCGCAAGGACAGGGGATGTCAATGAGCAGTTCTTC. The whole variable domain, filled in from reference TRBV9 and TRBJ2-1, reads DSGVTQTPKHLITATGQRVTLRCSPRSGDLSVYWYQQSLDQGLQFLIQYYNGEERAKGNILERFSAQQFPDLHSELNLSSLELGDSALYFCASARTGDVNEQFFGPGTRLTVL.

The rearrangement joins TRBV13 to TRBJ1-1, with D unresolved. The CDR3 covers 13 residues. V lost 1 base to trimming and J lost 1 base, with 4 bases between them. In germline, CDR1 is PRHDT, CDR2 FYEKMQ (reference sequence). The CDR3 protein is CASSLAGNTEAFF. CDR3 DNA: TGTGCCAGCAGCTTAGCAGGGAACACTGAAGCTTTCTTT.

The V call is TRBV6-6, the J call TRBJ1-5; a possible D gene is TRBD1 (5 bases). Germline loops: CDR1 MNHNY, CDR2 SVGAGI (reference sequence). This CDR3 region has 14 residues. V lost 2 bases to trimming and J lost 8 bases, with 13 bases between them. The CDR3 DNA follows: TGTGCCAGCAGTTACAGGGCAGGGTTGGAGCCCCAGCATTTT. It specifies CASSYRAGLEPQHF.

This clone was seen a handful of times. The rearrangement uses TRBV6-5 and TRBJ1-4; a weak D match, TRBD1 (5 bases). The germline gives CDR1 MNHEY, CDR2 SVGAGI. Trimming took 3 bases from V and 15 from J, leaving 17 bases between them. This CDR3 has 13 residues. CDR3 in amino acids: CASSYRYGAGVFF. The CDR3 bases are TGTGCCAGCAGTTATCGCTACGGAGCGGGGGTGTTTTTT.

The CDR3 DNA follows: TGTGCCAGCAGCATAGACACTGAAGCTTTCTTT. It specifies CASSIDTEAFF. V usage is TRBV6-5 and J usage is TRBJ1-1, with D unclear. Germline V gene sequence: CDR1 MNHEY, CDR2 SVGAGI. The V end was cut by 6 bases, the J end by 3 bases, with 5 bases between. The CDR3 loop spans 11 amino acids.

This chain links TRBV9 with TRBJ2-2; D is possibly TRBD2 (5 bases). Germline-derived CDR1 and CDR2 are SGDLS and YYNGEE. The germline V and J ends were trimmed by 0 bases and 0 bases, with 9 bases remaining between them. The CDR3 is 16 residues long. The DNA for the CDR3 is TGTGCCAGCAGCGTAGGCTGGGGAGCGAACACCGGGGAGCTGTTTTTT. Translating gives CASSVGWGANTGELFF.

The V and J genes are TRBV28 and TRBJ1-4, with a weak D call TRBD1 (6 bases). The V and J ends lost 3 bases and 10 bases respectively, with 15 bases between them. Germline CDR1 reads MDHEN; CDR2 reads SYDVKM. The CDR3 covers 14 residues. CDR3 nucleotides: TGTGCCAGCAGTTTTCGCGGGGGCCGGGGAAAACTGTTTTTT. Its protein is CASSFRGGRGKLFF.

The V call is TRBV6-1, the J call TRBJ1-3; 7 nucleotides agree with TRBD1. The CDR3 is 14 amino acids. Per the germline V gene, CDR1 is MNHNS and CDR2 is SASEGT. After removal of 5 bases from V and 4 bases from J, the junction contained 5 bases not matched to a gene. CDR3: CASSQTGKGNTIYF. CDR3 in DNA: TGTGCCAGCAGTCAGACAGGGAAGGGAAACACCATATATTTT.